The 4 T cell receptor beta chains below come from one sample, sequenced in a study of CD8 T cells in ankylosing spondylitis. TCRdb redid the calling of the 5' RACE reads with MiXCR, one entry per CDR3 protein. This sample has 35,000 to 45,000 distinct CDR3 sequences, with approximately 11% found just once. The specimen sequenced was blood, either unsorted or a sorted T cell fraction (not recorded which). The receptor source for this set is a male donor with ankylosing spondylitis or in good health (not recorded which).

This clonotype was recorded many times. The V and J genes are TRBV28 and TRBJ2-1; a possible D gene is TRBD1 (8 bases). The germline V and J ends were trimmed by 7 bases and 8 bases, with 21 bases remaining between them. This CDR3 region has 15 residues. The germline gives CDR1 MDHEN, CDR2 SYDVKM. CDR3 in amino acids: CASTKYRGRVDEQFF. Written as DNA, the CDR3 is TGTGCCAGCACCAAATACAGGGGGAGGGTCGATGAGCAGTTCTTC.

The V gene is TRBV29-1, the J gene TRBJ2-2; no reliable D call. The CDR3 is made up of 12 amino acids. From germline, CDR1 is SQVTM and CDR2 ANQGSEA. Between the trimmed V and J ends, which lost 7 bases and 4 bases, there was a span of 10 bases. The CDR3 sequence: CSARVSTGELFF. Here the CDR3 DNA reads TGCAGCGCTAGGGTGAGCACCGGGGAGCTGTTTTTT.

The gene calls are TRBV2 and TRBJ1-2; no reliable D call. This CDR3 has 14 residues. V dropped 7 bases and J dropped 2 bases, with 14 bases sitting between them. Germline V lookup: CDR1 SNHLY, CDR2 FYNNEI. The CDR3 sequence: CASNTATTNYGYTF. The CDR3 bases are TGTGCCAGCAATACGGCCACGACCAACTATGGCTACACCTTC.

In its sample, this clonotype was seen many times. This chain's CDR3 is CSVHRGGDEQFF. DNA for the CDR3: TGCAGCGTACACAGGGGAGGGGATGAGCAGTTCTTC. The chain combines TRBV29-1 with TRBJ2-1, with D tentatively TRBD1 or TRBD2 (7 bases each). The CDR3 length is 12 residues. Trimming left V 6 bases short and J 8 bases short, with 14 bases between. CDR1 is SQVTM, CDR2 ANQGSEA, per germline.